The clone carrying this T cell receptor beta chain was recorded only once. Its antigen remains unknown. V was clipped by 5 bases and J by 6 bases, with 21 bases between them. Germline CDR1 and CDR2: SGHRS and YFSETQ. The CDR3 sequence is 15 residues long. Samples were taken several times over chemoradiotherapy. The sample comes from a study of chemoradiotherapy in HPV16-positive cancers. Study-wide findings and caveats: The functional HPV-specific definition rests on just a couple of HPV16-positive patients. Non-HPV-specific T cells did not expand in tumors during treatment, whereas candidate HPV-specific clones and E7-related motifs did.

Sequencing used immunoSEQ multiplex PCR; TCRdb keeps in-frame clones, though not all of them. The sample includes about 68,000 clones, around nine tenths of them seen just once. The rearrangement joins TRBV5-1 to TRBJ2-7; TRBD2 is a possible D gene (7 bases). The source is a human donor with HPV-associated anogenital cancer. Sequencing was performed on blood, taken from a patient who underwent chemoradiotherapy. The CDR3 sequence is CASRGSGRGSAEQYF. Here the CDR3 DNA reads TGCGCCAGCAGAGGCAGTGGGAGGGGGTCTGCCGAGCAGTACTTC.